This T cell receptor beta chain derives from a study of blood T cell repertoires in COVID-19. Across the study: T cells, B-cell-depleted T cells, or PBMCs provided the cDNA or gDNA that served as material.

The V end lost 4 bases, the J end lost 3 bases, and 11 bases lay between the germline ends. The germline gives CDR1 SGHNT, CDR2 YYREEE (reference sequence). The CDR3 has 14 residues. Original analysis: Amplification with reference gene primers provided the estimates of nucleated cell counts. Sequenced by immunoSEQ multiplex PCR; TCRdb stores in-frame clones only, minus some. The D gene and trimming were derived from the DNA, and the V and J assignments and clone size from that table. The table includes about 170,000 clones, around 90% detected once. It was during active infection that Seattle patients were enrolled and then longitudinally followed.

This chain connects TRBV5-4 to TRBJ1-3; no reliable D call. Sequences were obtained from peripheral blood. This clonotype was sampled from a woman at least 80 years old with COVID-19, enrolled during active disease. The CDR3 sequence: CASSHKGDGNTIYF. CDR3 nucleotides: TGTGCCAGCAGCCACAAGGGAGATGGAAACACCATATATTTT.